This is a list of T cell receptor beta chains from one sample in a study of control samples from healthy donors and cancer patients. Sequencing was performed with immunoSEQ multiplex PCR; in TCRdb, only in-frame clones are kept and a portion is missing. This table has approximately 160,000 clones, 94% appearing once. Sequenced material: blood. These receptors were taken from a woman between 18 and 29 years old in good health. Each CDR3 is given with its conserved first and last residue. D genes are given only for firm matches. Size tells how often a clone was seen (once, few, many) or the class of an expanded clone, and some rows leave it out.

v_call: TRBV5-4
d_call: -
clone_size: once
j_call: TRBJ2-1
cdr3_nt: TGTGCCAGCAGATCCGGGACCCCCAGCTCCTACAATGAGCAGTTCTTC
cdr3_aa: CASRSGTPSSYNEQFF

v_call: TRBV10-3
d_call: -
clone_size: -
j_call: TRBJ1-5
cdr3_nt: TGTGCCATCAGTGAGTCCGGACAGCCCCAGCATTTT
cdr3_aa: CAISESGQPQHF

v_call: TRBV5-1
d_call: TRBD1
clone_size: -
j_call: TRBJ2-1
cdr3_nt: TGCGCCAGCAGCTTTGGGACAGGGGGCGTTTGGGTCAATGAGCAGTTCTTC
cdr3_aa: CASSFGTGGVWVNEQFF

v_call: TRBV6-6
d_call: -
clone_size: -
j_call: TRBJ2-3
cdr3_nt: TGTGCCAGCAGTTACTCGCAGCGGAGAGGAGATACGCAGTATTTT
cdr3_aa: CASSYSQRRGDTQYF

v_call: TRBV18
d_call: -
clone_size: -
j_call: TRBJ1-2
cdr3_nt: TGTGCCAGCTCACCATCGGAATCAGGGGCAGGTGGCTACACCTTC
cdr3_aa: CASSPSESGAGGYTF

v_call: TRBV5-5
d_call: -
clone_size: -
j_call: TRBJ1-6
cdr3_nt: TGTGCCAGCAGCAAACGACAGAATAGTAATTCACCCCTCCACTTT
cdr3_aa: CASSKRQNSNSPLHF

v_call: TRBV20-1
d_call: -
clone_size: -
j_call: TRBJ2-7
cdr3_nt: TGCAGTGCTAGAGGGGTCGGGGAGCAGTACTTC
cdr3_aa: CSARGVGEQYF

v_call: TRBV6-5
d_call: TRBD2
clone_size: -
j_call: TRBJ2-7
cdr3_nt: TGTGCCAGCAGTTACACACGGACTAGCGGGAGCTACGAGCAGTACTTC
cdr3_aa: CASSYTRTSGSYEQYF

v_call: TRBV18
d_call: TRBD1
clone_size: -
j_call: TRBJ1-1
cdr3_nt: TGTGCCAGCTCACCAGCCTCAGGGGGGAACACTGAAGCTTTCTTT
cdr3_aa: CASSPASGGNTEAFF

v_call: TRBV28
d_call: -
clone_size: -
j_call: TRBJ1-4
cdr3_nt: TGTGCCAGCACAAGGGGGGCCGCGTCAAAACTGTTTTTT
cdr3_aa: CASTRGAASKLFF

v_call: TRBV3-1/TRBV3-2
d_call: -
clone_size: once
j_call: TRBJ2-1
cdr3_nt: TGTGCCAGCAGCCAAGCTTTCCAAGGCCGGGGGAATGAGCAGTTCTTC
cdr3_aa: CASSQAFQGRGNEQFF

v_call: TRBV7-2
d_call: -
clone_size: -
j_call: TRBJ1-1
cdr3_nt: TGTGCCAGCAGCTTAGGGGAAAGGCACACTGAAGCTTTCTTT
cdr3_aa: CASSLGERHTEAFF

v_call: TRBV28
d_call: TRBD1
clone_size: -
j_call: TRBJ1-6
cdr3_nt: TGTGCCAGCAGTTTACGACAGGGAGGTAATTCACCCCTCCACTTT
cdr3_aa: CASSLRQGGNSPLHF

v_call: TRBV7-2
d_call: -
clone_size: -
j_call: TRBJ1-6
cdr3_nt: TGTGCCAGCAGCTTACAGGGGCCCAACCTTCATTCACCCCTCCACTTT
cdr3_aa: CASSLQGPNLHSPLHF

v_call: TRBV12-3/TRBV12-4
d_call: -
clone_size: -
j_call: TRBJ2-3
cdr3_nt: TGTGCCAGCAGTTTCTTGGGAGAAGATACGCAGTATTTT
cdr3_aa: CASSFLGEDTQYF

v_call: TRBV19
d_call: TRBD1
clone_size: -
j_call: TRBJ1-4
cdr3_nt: TGTGCCAGTAGTATTTTGGGACCGGGACAGGGTAATGAAAAACTGTTTTTT
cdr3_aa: CASSILGPGQGNEKLFF

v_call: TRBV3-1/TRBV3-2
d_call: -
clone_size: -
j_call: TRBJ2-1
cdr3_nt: TGTGCCAGCAGCCAGGGACACCTTGAGCAGTTCTTC
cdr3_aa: CASSQGHLEQFF

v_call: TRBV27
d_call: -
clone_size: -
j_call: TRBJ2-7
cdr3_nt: TGTGCCAGCAGTTTACGGGAAACCTACGAGCAGTACTTC
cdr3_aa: CASSLRETYEQYF

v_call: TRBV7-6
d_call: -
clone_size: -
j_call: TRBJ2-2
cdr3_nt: TGTGCCAGCAGCTATGGGACAAAGAACACCGGGGAGCTGTTTTTT
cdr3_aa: CASSYGTKNTGELFF

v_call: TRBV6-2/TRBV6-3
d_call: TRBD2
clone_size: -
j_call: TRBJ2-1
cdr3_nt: TGTGCCAGCAGTTACCGGGGACTAGCGGGAGGTGCCTACAATGAGCAGTTCTTC
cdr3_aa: CASSYRGLAGGAYNEQFF

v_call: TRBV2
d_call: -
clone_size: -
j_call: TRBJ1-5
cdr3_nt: TGTGCCAGCGGGGGGGGACGGATGGGGAATCAGCCCCAGCATTTT
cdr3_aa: CASGGGRMGNQPQHF

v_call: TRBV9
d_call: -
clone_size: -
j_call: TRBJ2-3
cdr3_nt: TGTGCCAGCAGCGTAGTCCCCACTCCAGATACGCAGTATTTT
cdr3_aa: CASSVVPTPDTQYF

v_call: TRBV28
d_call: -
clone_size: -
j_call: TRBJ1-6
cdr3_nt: TGTGCCAGCAGTTTATGGGGGAATAGTTCACCCCTCCACTTT
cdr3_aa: CASSLWGNSSPLHF

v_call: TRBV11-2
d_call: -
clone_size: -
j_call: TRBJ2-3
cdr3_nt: TGTGCCAGCAGCTTAGGGCGGGGCACAGATACGCAGTATTTT
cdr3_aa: CASSLGRGTDTQYF

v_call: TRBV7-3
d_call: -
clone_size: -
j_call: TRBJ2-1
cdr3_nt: TGTGCCAGCAGCCCTCGCCGGGACGCCTACAATGAGCAGTTCTTC
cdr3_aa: CASSPRRDAYNEQFF

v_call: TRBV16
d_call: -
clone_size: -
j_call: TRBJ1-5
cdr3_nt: TGTGCCAGCAGCCCACGCGGGGGGTACACCGCACGGGGTCAGCCCCAGCATTTT
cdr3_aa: CASSPRGGYTARGQPQHF

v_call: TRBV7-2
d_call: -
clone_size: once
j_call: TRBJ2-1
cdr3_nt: TGTGCCAGCAGCTTCGCCCCGAGCTCCTACAATGAGCAGTTCTTC
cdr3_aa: CASSFAPSSYNEQFF

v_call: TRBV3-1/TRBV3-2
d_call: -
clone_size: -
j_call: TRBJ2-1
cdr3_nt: TGTGCCAGCAGCACCCTTACCAATGAGCAGTTCTTC
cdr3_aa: CASSTLTNEQFF

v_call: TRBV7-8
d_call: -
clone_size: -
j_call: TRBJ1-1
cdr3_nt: TGTGCCAGCAGCCGAGGGACGGGGAACACTGAAGCTTTCTTT
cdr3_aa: CASSRGTGNTEAFF

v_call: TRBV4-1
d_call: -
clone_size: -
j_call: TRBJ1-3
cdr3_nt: TGCGCCAGCAGCCAACTTCCACTTATGAGCTCTGGAAACACCATATATTTT
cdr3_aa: CASSQLPLMSSGNTIYF

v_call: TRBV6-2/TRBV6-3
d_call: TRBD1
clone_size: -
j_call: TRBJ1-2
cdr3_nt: TGTGCCAGCAGTTACCCCATGGGACAGACCGTGGACTATGGCTACACCTTC
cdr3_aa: CASSYPMGQTVDYGYTF

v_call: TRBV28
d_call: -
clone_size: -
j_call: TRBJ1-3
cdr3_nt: TGTGCCAGCAGTTTTGGATCGAGGGGAATCTCTGGAAACACCATATATTTT
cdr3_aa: CASSFGSRGISGNTIYF

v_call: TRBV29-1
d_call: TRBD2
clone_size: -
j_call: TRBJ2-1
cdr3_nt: TGCAGCGTCCGACTAGCGGGAGGTGGTGAGCAGTTCTTC
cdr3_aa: CSVRLAGGGEQFF

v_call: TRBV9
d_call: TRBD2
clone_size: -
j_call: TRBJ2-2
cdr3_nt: TGTGCCAGCAGCGTAGCTAGCGGGAGATACGGGGAGCTGTTTTTT
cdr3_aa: CASSVASGRYGELFF

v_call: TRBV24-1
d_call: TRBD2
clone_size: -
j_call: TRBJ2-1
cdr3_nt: TGTGCCACCAGGACTAGCGGGAGCAATGAGCAGTTCTTC
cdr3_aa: CATRTSGSNEQFF

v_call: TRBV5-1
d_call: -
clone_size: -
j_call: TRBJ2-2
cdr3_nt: TGCGCCAGCAGCTTGGAGGGGGTTACCGGGGAGCTGTTTTTT
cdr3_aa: CASSLEGVTGELFF

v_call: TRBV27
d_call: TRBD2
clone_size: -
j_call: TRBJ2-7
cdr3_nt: TGTGCCAGCCGAAAACCGATACTTAGCGGGGGGGGCACCTACGAGCAGTACTTC
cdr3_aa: CASRKPILSGGGTYEQYF

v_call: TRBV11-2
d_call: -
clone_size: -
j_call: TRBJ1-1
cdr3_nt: TGTGCCAGCAGCGACCCACACGGGATGAACACTGAAGCTTTCTTT
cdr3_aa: CASSDPHGMNTEAFF

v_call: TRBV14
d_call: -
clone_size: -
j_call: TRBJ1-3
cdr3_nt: TGTGCCAGCAGCTATCTCGGGAGGACAGCTGGAAACACCATATATTTT
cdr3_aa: CASSYLGRTAGNTIYF

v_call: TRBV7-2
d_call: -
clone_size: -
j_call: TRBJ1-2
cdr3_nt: TGTGCCAGCAGCCCAGACGGAGACTATGGCTACACCTTC
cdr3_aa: CASSPDGDYGYTF

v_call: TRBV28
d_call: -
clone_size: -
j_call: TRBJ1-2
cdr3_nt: TGTGCCAGCAGAACAGGAGAGATCTATGGCTACACCTTC
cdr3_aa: CASRTGEIYGYTF

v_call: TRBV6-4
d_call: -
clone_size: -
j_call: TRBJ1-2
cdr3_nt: TGTGCCAGCAGTGACTCAGGGGGCTATGGCTACACCTTC
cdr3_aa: CASSDSGGYGYTF

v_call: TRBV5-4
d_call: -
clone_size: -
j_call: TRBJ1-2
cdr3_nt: TGTGCCAGCAGCTTGTTAGTAGCAGACCCAGCCTATGGCTACACCTTC
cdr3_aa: CASSLLVADPAYGYTF

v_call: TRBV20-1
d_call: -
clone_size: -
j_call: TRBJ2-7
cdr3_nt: TGCAGTGCTAGAGGATCGGGCGAGCAGTACTTC
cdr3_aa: CSARGSGEQYF

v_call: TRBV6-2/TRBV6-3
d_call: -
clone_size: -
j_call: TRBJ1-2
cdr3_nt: TGTGCCAGCAGTTACGCGGGAGCCCCTTATGGCTACACCTTC
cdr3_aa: CASSYAGAPYGYTF

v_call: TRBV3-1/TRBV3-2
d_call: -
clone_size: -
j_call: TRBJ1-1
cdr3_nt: TGTGCCAGCAGCCTGGGGTGGCAGCTGAACACTGAAGCTTTCTTT
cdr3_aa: CASSLGWQLNTEAFF

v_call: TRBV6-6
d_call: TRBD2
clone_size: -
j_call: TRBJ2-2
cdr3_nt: TGTGCCAGCTATCGACTAGCGGGAGGCTACGGGGAGCTGTTTTTT
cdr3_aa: CASYRLAGGYGELFF

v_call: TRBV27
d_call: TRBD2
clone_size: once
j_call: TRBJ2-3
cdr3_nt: TGTGCCAGCAGTTCCTCCCTGACTAGCGGGGGGGCAGATACGCAGTATTTT
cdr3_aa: CASSSSLTSGGADTQYF

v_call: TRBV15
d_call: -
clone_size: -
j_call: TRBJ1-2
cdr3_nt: TGTGCCACCAGCAGAGATATAGAAAGAACCAGACAACCTGGGTATGGCTACACCTTC
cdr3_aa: CATSRDIERTRQPGYGYTF

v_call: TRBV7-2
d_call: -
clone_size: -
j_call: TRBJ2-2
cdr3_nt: TGTGCCAGCACCCTGGTTGGGAACACCGGGGAGCTGTTTTTT
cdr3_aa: CASTLVGNTGELFF

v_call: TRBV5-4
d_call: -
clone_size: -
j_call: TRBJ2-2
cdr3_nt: TGTGCCAGCAGCCGAAACAGGGTAGCCGGGGAGCTGTTTTTT
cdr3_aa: CASSRNRVAGELFF

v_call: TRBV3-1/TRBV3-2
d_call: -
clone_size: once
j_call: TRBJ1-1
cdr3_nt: TGTGCCAGCAGCCAAGACATTAAGGGGACTGAAGCTTTCTTT
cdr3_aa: CASSQDIKGTEAFF

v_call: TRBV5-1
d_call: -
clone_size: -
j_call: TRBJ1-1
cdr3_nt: TGCGCCAGCAGCTTGGCCGTGGCGACAACCTCTTTCTTT
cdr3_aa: CASSLAVATTSFF

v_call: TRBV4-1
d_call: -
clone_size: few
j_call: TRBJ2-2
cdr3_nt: TGCGCCAGCAGCCATGGGGGAGCCGGGGAGCTGTTTTTT
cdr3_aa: CASSHGGAGELFF

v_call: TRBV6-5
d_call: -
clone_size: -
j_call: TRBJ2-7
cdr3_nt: TGTGCCAGCAGTTACAGGGACGGCACCTACGAGCAGTACTTC
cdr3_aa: CASSYRDGTYEQYF

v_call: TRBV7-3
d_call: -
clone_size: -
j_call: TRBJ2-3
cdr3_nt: TGTGCCAGCAGCTTAAGGGGCGGGGCGAGCACAGATACGCAGTATTTT
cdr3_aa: CASSLRGGASTDTQYF

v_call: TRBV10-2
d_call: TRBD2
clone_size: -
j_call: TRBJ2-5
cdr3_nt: TGCGCCAGCAGTGAGTCGATAGCCAGCGGGGGCCCGAGGGAGACCCAGTACTTC
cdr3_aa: CASSESIASGGPRETQYF

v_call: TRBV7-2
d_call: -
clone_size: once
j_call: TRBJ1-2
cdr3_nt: TGTGCCAGCAGCTTATCTCACTATGGCTACACCTTC
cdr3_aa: CASSLSHYGYTF

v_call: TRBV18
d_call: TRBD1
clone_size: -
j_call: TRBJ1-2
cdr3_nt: TGTGCCAGCTCACCATCGCTTGGACAGGGACATCGCTACACCTTC
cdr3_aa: CASSPSLGQGHRYTF